This is a list of T cell receptor beta chains from one sample in a study of blood T cell repertoires in COVID-19. TCRdb's copy holds only in-frame clones and misses some; the assay was immunoSEQ multiplex PCR. Seen here are 200,000 to 250,000 clones, about 84% observed once, and the top ten hold over 10%. The specimen sequenced was peripheral blood. Every receptor here comes from a human donor in a cohort sampled during active COVID-19. CDR3s include the opening cysteine and the closing phenylalanine or tryptophan. The D gene is left open where the match is weak. Not every row has a clone size; where given, it reads once, few, many or a size class.

d_call v_call clone_size cdr3_aa
TRBD2 TRBV28 . CASSRTSRGAYF
. TRBV4-2 many CASSQTAVGGYTF
TRBD1 TRBV2 . CASNQGGNTEAFF
TRBD1 TRBV5-6 . CASSSGTGGSGELFF
. TRBV7-9 . CASSPRHQATGYTF
. TRBV4-2 . CASSQGRELFGYTF
TRBD1 TRBV11-2 . CASSTDRGYEQYF
. TRBV11-2 . CASSFGQGGSPLHF
. TRBV11-2 once CASSLGRGGTLHF
. TRBV3-1/TRBV3-2 few CASRNLGSSWEQYF
. TRBV15 . CATSRDQNPNTEAFF
. TRBV6-5 . CASNQGSNQPQHF
. TRBV3-1/TRBV3-2 . CASSQDSGSTEAFF
. TRBV5-5 . CASSPDSTGWETQYF
. TRBV28 . CASSPPRAGNYGYTF
TRBD1 TRBV15 . CATSRERQGEAFF
. TRBV28 . CASSITGYEQYF
TRBD2 TRBV7-2 . CASSPRTSPADTQYF
TRBD1 TRBV19 . CASTLGQGDGYTF
. TRBV9 . CASSLQGTGNTIYF
. TRBV5-1 . CASSSLNTGELFF
. TRBV4-1 medium-sized CASSPTGDPFSTDTQYF
TRBD1 TRBV27 once CASSSSGQGAMPPYEQYF
TRBD1 TRBV12-3/TRBV12-4 . CASSPGTVRFF
. TRBV5-4 . CASSSPQGDSPLHF
TRBD1 TRBV5-1 . CASSPGQGASYNEQFF
. TRBV12-3/TRBV12-4 . CASIRGEQFF
. TRBV9 . CASSAFTGLGANVLTF
TRBD2 TRBV11-1 . CASSLAPGRGSGELFF
. TRBV7-8 . CASSTGRSMNTEAFF
TRBD1 TRBV2 . CASSEGQGAGNTIYF
. TRBV28 once CASSEDSDLRAGF
TRBD1 TRBV13 . CASSVGTGSRYGYTF
. TRBV7-2 . CASSTPAGLFTDTQYF
. TRBV7-9 . CASRGTGLGYEQYF
. TRBV3-1/TRBV3-2 . CASSQERGEQFF
TRBD1 TRBV19 . CASSIPGQTDTQYF
. TRBV7-9 . CASSLRGQNTEAFF
. TRBV3-1/TRBV3-2 . CASSQATRVNEQFF
. TRBV2 . CASSEALAGALSNQPQHF
. TRBV6-1 . CASSETFRGATDTQYF
TRBD1 TRBV3-1/TRBV3-2 . CASSQATGTARYEQYF
. TRBV6-5 . CASSYLRGYEQYF
TRBD1 TRBV6-5 once CASSYLRDREAFF
. TRBV27 . CASRRGTGELFF
. TRBV7-9 few CASSFEDTYYTF